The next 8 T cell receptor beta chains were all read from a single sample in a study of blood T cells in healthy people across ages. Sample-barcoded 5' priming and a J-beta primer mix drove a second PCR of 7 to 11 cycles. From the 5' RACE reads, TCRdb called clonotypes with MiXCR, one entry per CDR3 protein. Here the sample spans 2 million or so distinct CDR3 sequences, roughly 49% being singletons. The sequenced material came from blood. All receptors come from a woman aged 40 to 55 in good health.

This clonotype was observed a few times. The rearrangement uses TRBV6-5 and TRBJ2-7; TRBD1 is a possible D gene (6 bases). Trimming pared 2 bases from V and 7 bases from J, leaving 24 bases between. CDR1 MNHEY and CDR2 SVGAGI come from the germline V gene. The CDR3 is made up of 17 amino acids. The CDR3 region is CASSYSPLRARQGEQYF. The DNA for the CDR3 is TGTGCCAGCAGTTACAGTCCGTTACGGGCCAGGCAGGGGGAGCAGTACTTC.

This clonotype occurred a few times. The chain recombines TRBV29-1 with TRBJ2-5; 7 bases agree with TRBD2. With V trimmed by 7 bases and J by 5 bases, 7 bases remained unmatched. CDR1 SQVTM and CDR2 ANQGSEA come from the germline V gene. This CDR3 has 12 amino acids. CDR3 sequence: CSALREGETQYF. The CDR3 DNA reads TGCAGCGCACTGAGGGAGGGTGAGACCCAGTACTTC.

CDR3 sequence: CSARGRGSQETQYF. In DNA form, the CDR3 reads TGCAGTGCTAGGGGTCGGGGATCCCAAGAGACCCAGTACTTC. The rearrangement uses TRBV20-1 and TRBJ2-5; D perhaps matches TRBD2 (5 bases). Trimming removed 3 bases from V and 1 base from J, with 12 bases in between. The germline CDR1 and CDR2 sequences are DFQATT and SNEGSKA (reference sequence). This CDR3 region has 14 residues.

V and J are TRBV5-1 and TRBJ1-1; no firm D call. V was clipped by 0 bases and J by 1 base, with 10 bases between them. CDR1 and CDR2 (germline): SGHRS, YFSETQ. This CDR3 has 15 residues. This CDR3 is CASSLARGENTEAFF. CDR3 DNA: TGCGCCAGCAGCTTGGCCCGAGGAGAGAACACTGAAGCTTTCTTT.

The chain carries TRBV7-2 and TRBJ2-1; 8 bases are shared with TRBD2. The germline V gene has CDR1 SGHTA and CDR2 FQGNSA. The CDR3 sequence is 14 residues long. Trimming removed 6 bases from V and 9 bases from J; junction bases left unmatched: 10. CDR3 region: CASRPGTSFSEQFF. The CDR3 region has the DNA TGTGCCAGCAGACCGGGGACTAGTTTTTCTGAGCAGTTCTTC.

The CDR3 is CASSQVAGRDNSPLHF. The CDR3 DNA sequence: TGCGCCAGCAGCCAAGTCGCAGGACGGGATAATTCACCCCTCCACTTT. V gene TRBV4-1 combines with J gene TRBJ1-6; D unclear. The CDR3 loop spans 16 amino acids. The V end was cut by 1 base, the J end by 5 bases, with 12 bases between. Germline V gene data show CDR1 as MGHRA and CDR2 as YSYEKL.

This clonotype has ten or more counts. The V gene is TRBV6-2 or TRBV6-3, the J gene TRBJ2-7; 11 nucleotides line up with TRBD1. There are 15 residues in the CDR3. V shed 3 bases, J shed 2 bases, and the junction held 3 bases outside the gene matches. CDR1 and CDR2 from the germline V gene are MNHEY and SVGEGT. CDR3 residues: CASSYPGQGAYEQYF. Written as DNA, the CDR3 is TGTGCCAGCAGTTATCCGGGACAGGGGGCCTACGAGCAGTACTTC.

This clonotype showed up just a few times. Here the CDR3 reads CAISDGTGWGAKNIQYF. The CDR3, as DNA: TGTGCCATCAGTGATGGGACAGGGTGGGGGGCCAAAAACATTCAGTACTTC. V usage is TRBV10-3 and J usage is TRBJ2-4; 9 bases align to TRBD1. This CDR3 comprises 17 residues. With V trimmed by 3 bases and J by 1 base, 7 bases remained unmatched. Germline-derived CDR1 and CDR2 are ENHRY and SYGVKD.